These 21 T cell receptor beta chains came from one sample sequenced in a study of PD-1 blockade in mismatch repair-deficient tumors (dated by TCRdb to the late 2010s). To prepare the library, the immunoSEQ multiplex PCR assay was applied. TCRdb took over this immuneACCESS table, retaining in-frame rearrangements with V and J assigned. Such tables are incomplete; in checked studies, under half of the missing clones stem from an unresolved V gene, and the remainder is unexplained. The sample yields around 16,000 clones; about 80% were counted once. The top ten clones comprise 3.4% of the sample. The sequences come from PBMCs, collected 4 weeks after starting pembrolizumab. These receptors all stem from an adult with mismatch repair-deficient cancer.

The chain links TRBV5-1 to TRBJ1-2; D ambiguous. Germline CDR1 and CDR2: SGHRS and YFSETQ. This CDR3 has 15 amino acids. Deletions cut 4 bases from V and 0 bases from J, with 13 bases between. CDR3 DNA: TGCGCCAGCAGCCTAAGCGCGGGAGCTAACTATGGCTACACCTTC. Translating gives CASSLSAGANYGYTF.

In its sample, this clone was seen once. The gene calls are TRBV10-3 and TRBJ2-3; 9 bases are shared with TRBD1. Per the germline V gene, CDR1 is ENHRY and CDR2 is SYGVKD. The V gene end was trimmed by 7 bases and the J gene end by 6 bases; junction bases not matched to a gene: 23. The CDR3 totals 19 residues. Written as DNA, the CDR3 is TGTGCCATCACCGTCCCGGGACAGGGACGGGCGGGAGAGGGGGATACGCAGTATTTT. Translated: CAITVPGQGRAGEGDTQYF.

This clone was seen more than once but under ten times. V usage is TRBV29-1 and J usage is TRBJ1-4; tentative D call: TRBD1 (6 bases). The CDR3 is 14 residues long. The germline CDR1 and CDR2 sequences are SQVTM and ANQGSEA. V lost 4 bases, J lost 0 bases, and 9 bases lay in between. The CDR3 spells CSVGGPTTNEKLFF. The CDR3 region has the DNA TGCAGCGTTGGGGGGCCTACAACTAATGAAAAACTGTTTTTT.

In this sample, this clone turned up once. The chain links TRBV15 to TRBJ1-5; possible D gene TRBD1, 5 bases. Looked up from germline, CDR1 is LNHNV and CDR2 is YYDKDF (reference sequence). The CDR3 consists of 14 residues. V was pared by 0 bases and J by 2 bases, with 5 bases between. DNA for the CDR3: TGTGCCACCAGCAGAGACAGGGGCAATCAGCCCCAGCATTTT. As protein: CATSRDRGNQPQHF.

CDR3 nucleotides: TGTGCCGGAGCGGGGGGGTTTACTGAAGCTTTCTTT. Translated, it gives CAGAGGFTEAFF. V is TRBV6-1 and J is TRBJ1-1, with D possibly TRBD1 on 5 matching bases. Between the trimmed V and J ends, which lost 11 bases and 5 bases, there was a span of 15 bases. The CDR3 extends over 12 amino acids. Germline CDR1 MNHNS, CDR2 SASEGT.

The J gene is TRBJ2-1, the V gene TRBV25-1; possible D gene TRBD1, 6 bases. CDR1 and CDR2 from the germline V gene are MGHDK and SYGVNS. V shed 5 bases and J shed 2 bases, with 16 bases lying between them. This CDR3 spans 16 amino acids. As DNA, the CDR3 is TGTGCCAGCAGTCAAAAGGGGGTCCATCCCTACAATGAGCAGTTCTTC. This translates into CASSQKGVHPYNEQFF.

The chain has TRBV5-1 and TRBJ2-1; TRBD2 matches at 9 bases. Germline CDR1 reads SGHRS; CDR2 reads YFSETQ. The CDR3 sequence is 16 residues long. V lost 1 base and J lost 6; bases outside the gene matches: 8. CDR3: CASSLLPAGGINEQFF. DNA of the CDR3: TGCGCCAGCAGCTTGCTTCCAGCGGGAGGAATCAATGAGCAGTTCTTC.

This clone has just one count. This chain links TRBV5-4 with TRBJ2-7; TRBD2 agrees at 7 bases. Germline CDR1 and CDR2: SGHNT and YYREEE (reference sequence). The CDR3 runs 16 residues. With V trimmed by 3 bases and J by 0 bases, 9 bases remained unmatched. CDR3 coding DNA: TGTGCCAGCAGCTCCCTTTTTGGGAGGGACTCCTACGAGCAGTACTTC. Protein sequence: CASSSLFGRDSYEQYF.

This clone came up once. This chain uses TRBV2 with TRBJ2-5; TRBD1 might be the D (5 bases). Germline V gene lookup returns CDR1 SNHLY and CDR2 FYNNEI. The V end was cut by 3 bases, the J end by 5 bases, with 16 bases between. The CDR3 is made up of 15 amino acids. In DNA, the CDR3 is TGTGCCAGCAGTGAGCAGGGTTTTGGAAAGGAGACCCAGTACTTC. Residues: CASSEQGFGKETQYF.

The J gene is TRBJ2-5, the V gene TRBV7-9, with D perhaps matching TRBD2 (5 bases). The germline V and J ends were trimmed by 5 bases and 5 bases, with 12 bases remaining between them. This CDR3 spans 13 amino acids. CDR1 SEHNR and CDR2 FQNEAQ come from the germline V gene (reference sequence). The CDR3 sequence: CASSPTSRETQYF. The CDR3 DNA follows: TGTGCCAGCAGCCCTACTAGTAGGGAGACCCAGTACTTC. Full variable domain (remainder filled in from reference TRBV7-9 and TRBJ2-5): DTGVSQNPRHKITKRGQNVTFRCDPISEHNRLYWYRQTLGQGPEFLTYFQNEAQLEKSRLLSDRFSAERPKGSFSTLEIQRTEQGDSAMYLCASSPTSRETQYFGPGTRLLVL.

The chain combines TRBV7-9 with TRBJ2-2; 10 positions agree with TRBD1. Germline CDR1 reads SEHNR; CDR2 reads FQNEAQ (reference sequence). The ends lost 5 bases at V and 6 bases at J; junction bases unmatched: 9. CDR3 length: 16 amino acids. In nucleotides, the CDR3 is TGTGCCAGCAGCGCAGGGGACAGGGGTTTGGCCGGGGAGCTGTTTTTT. Amino acids: CASSAGDRGLAGELFF.

This sequence joins TRBV28 and TRBJ2-1; 11 nucleotides line up with TRBD2. V lost 1 base, J lost 1 base, and 6 bases stayed unmatched. Per the germline V gene, CDR1 is MDHEN and CDR2 is SYDVKM. The CDR3 sequence is 18 residues long. CDR3 DNA sequence: TGTGCCAGCAGTTTATTTTCTAGCGGGAGGATATCCTACAATGAGCAGTTCTTC. Protein product: CASSLFSSGRISYNEQFF. Supplemented by reference TRBV28 and TRBJ2-1, the full variable domain reads DVKVTQSSRYLVKRTGEKVFLECVQDMDHENMFWYRQDPGLGLRLIYFSYDVKMKEKGDIPEGYSVSREKKERFSLILESASTNQTSMYLCASSLFSSGRISYNEQFFGPGTRLTVL.

The chain links TRBV28 to TRBJ2-7; 10 positions agree with TRBD1. The ends lost 3 bases at V and 4 bases at J; junction bases unmatched: 12. The CDR3 spans 17 residues. Germline CDR1 is MDHEN and CDR2 is SYDVKM. The CDR3 region is CASSFSLTGTGEYEQYF. The CDR3 DNA follows: TGTGCCAGCAGTTTTTCGCTTACCGGGACAGGGGAGTACGAGCAGTACTTC.

The chain carries TRBV21-1 and TRBJ2-7; TRBD1, the table's D call, was not compared with the DNA. TRBV21-1 is a pseudogene segment. This CDR3 has 19 residues. The CDR3 protein is CASSRGTGPTQTPIYEQYF. The CDR3 DNA is TGTGCCAGCAGCAGAGGGACAGGGCCGACCCAGACTCCCATCTACGAGCAGTACTTC.

V gene TRBV10-2 combines with J gene TRBJ2-7, with 7 bases that match TRBD2. This CDR3 spans 15 amino acids. CDR1 and CDR2 (germline): WSHSY, SAAADI. Trimming removed 0 bases from V and 3 bases from J; junction bases left unmatched: 5. CDR3 residues: CASSESAGDFYEQYF. In DNA form, the CDR3 reads TGCGCCAGCAGTGAGTCGGCGGGAGACTTCTACGAGCAGTACTTC.

There are a few counts of this clone. The chain combines TRBV7-9 with TRBJ1-5, with D uncertain. The CDR3 loop spans 12 amino acids. Per germline, CDR1 SEHNR and CDR2 FQNEAQ (reference sequence). Trimming pared 3 bases from V and 5 bases from J, leaving 5 bases between. DNA for the CDR3: TGTGCCAGCAGCTTTGGCTATCAGCCCCAGCATTTT. It yields the protein CASSFGYQPQHF.

This chain connects TRBV2 to TRBJ1-4; D gene uncertain. This CDR3 region has 14 residues. Trimming left V 6 bases short and J 13 bases short, with 21 bases between. The germline V gene encodes CDR1 SNHLY and CDR2 FYNNEI. CDR3 protein: CASSLDRSEGGLFF. The CDR3 region has the DNA TGTGCCAGCAGCCTGGACCGGTCTGAGGGAGGACTGTTTTTT.

This clone came up a few times. The gene calls are TRBV11-3 and TRBJ2-7, with D perhaps matching TRBD1 (5 bases). Germline CDR1 reads SGHNT; CDR2 reads YENEEA. Trimming removed 2 bases at V and 1 base at J, with 9 bases between. CDR3 length equals 14 residues. CDR3 in amino acids: CASSLTTGSYEQYF. The CDR3, as DNA: TGTGCCAGCAGCTTAACCACAGGATCCTACGAGCAGTACTTC.

The chain is built from TRBV2 and TRBJ2-3, with TRBD2 identical over 8 bases. From germline, CDR1 is SNHLY and CDR2 FYNNEI. The CDR3 loop spans 14 amino acids. The junction had 7 bases not matched to a gene; V was cut back by 6 bases and J by 5 bases. The CDR3 coding sequence is TGTGCCAGCAGCGGAGCGGGAGTAGGAGATACGCAGTATTTT. Protein sequence: CASSGAGVGDTQYF.

The V call is TRBV2, the J call TRBJ1-4; 10 bases fit TRBD1. V gave up 5 bases and J gave up 7 bases; unmatched junction bases: 4. Germline V lookup: CDR1 SNHLY, CDR2 FYNNEI. This CDR3 comprises 14 residues. DNA for the CDR3: TGTGCCAGCAGTCTGACAGGGGGCCTTGAAAAACTGTTTTTT. Translation: CASSLTGGLEKLFF.

This chain uses TRBV9 with TRBJ1-3, with D perhaps TRBD1 (5 bases). V lost 0 bases, J lost 0 bases, and 13 bases lay in between. Germline CDR1 SGDLS, CDR2 YYNGEE. This CDR3 is 17 amino acids long. The CDR3 reads CASSVGSTGHSGNTIYF. In nucleotides, the CDR3 is TGTGCCAGCAGCGTAGGTTCTACAGGCCACTCTGGAAACACCATATATTTT. Looking up the rest from reference TRBV9 and TRBJ1-3 gives the full variable domain: DSGVTQTPKHLITATGQRVTLRCSPRSGDLSVYWYQQSLDQGLQFLIQYYNGEERAKGNILERFSAQQFPDLHSELNLSSLELGDSALYFCASSVGSTGHSGNTIYFGEGSWLTVV.